This T cell receptor (beta chain) was sequenced in a study of blood T cells in healthy people across ages. Next came a second PCR, run for about 6 to 12 cycles, which used a sample-barcoded 5' primer along with a J-beta primer mix. TCRdb processed the 5' RACE reads anew with MiXCR; each CDR3 protein has one entry. This sample has 1.5 million or so distinct CDR3 sequences, with about 40% found just once. The CDR3 covers 15 residues. Germline values: CDR1 SEHNR, CDR2 FQNEAQ (reference sequence). The germline V and J ends were trimmed by 6 bases and 2 bases, with 16 bases remaining between them. Material: blood. The TCR sequence derives from a woman between 18 and 29 years old in good health. The J gene is TRBJ2-5, the V gene TRBV7-9; tentatively, D is TRBD1 or TRBD2 (5 bases each). The CDR3 protein is CASSPRRGLQETQYF. The CDR3 DNA sequence: TGTGCCAGCAGTCCCCGCCGGGGCTTGCAAGAGACCCAGTACTTC. The whole variable domain, filled in from reference TRBV7-9 and TRBJ2-5, reads DTGVSQNPRHKITKRGQNVTFRCDPISEHNRLYWYRQTLGQGPEFLTYFQNEAQLEKSRLLSDRFSAERPKGSFSTLEIQRTEQGDSAMYLCASSPRRGLQETQYFGPGTRLLVL.